This T cell receptor (beta chain) appears in the sequencing data of a study of blood T cell repertoires in COVID-19. Germline V lookup: CDR1 MNHEY, CDR2 SMNVEV (reference sequence). This CDR3 region has 12 residues. V was clipped by 5 bases and J by 4 bases, with 9 bases between them. TCRdb's table, derived via immunoSEQ multiplex PCR, lists solely in-frame clones and lacks some. The sample shows 250,000 to 300,000 clones, 70% to 90% of them seen only once. The clonotype comes from a woman aged 55 to 70 with acute or convalescent COVID-19. Sample: peripheral blood. This sequence joins TRBV27 and TRBJ2-7, with no clear D. CDR3 nucleotides: TGTGCCAGCAGTAATACAGAGTACGAGCAGTACTTC. Protein sequence: CASSNTEYEQYF.